Below, 11 T cell receptor beta chains from the same sample are listed, as sequenced in a study of cytomegalovirus exposure and HLA in healthy donors. Primers for the PCR totalled 60 Vbeta and 13 Jbeta. This table comes from immunoSEQ multiplex PCR, and its TCRdb copy is limited to in-frame clones, with some not included. The table shows roughly 180,000 clones, with 76% occurring only once. Material for sequencing was PBMCs. These receptors originate from a female donor in good health and CMV-seronegative.

CDR3 sequence reads: CASSPTSGDYNEQFF. DNA of the CDR3: TGTGCCAGCAGCCCGACTAGCGGAGACTACAATGAGCAGTTCTTC. The rearrangement uses TRBV7-3 and TRBJ2-1; 9 bases line up with TRBD2. This CDR3 comprises 15 residues. The germline CDR1 and CDR2 sequences are SGHTA and FQGTGA. The V gene end was trimmed by 5 bases and the J gene end by 3 bases; junction bases not matched to a gene: 5.

The V and J genes are TRBV7-2 and TRBJ1-3; 8 positions match TRBD1. The V gene end was trimmed by 7 bases and the J gene end by 0 bases; junction bases not matched to a gene: 5. Germline V gene lookup returns CDR1 SGHTA and CDR2 FQGNSA. The CDR3 consists of 15 residues. CDR3 protein: CASTRTGSSGNTIYF. In DNA form, the CDR3 reads TGTGCCAGCACGAGGACAGGGAGCTCTGGAAACACCATATATTTT.

V is TRBV11-1 and J is TRBJ2-2, with TRBD1 identical over 8 bases. Germline CDR1 and CDR2: SGHAT and FQDESV (reference sequence). The CDR3 runs to 16 residues. Trimming cost V 4 bases and J 6 bases; bases outside gene matches: 10. The CDR3 sequence: CASSSVGTGRAGELFF. CDR3 DNA sequence: TGTGCCAGCAGCTCCGTCGGGACAGGCAGGGCCGGGGAGCTGTTTTTT.

The chain is built from TRBV27 and TRBJ2-5, with a tentative D call TRBD2 (6 bases). CDR1 and CDR2 (germline): MNHEY, SMNVEV (reference sequence). With 2 bases removed from V and 4 bases from J, the gap between germline ends came to 11 bases. This CDR3 region has 14 residues. Here the CDR3 DNA reads TGTGCCAGCAGTTTAATAGGGGACTCAGAGACCCAGTACTTC. It translates to CASSLIGDSETQYF.

The gene calls are TRBV28 and TRBJ1-5; 8 bases align to TRBD1. The CDR3 runs to 15 residues. V lost 5 bases to trimming and J lost 5 bases; unmatched junction nucleotides: 8. Germline CDR1 is MDHEN and CDR2 is SYDVKM. In DNA form, the CDR3 reads TGTGCCAGCAGTACCCCGGGACAGGCATATCAGCCCCAGCATTTT. It is translated as CASSTPGQAYQPQHF.

This chain joins TRBV4-3 and TRBJ2-3; 7 bases fit TRBD1. This CDR3 contains 16 residues. V lost 1 base, J lost 0 bases, and 4 bases stayed unmatched. Germline V gene lookup returns CDR1 LGHNA and CDR2 YSLEER. The CDR3 bases are TGCGCCAGCAGCCAAGGGGCACAGGGGAGCACAGATACGCAGTATTTT. Residues: CASSQGAQGSTDTQYF.

V is TRBV28 and J is TRBJ2-7; D call uncertain. Germline V CDR1 and CDR2: MDHEN, SYDVKM. This CDR3 comprises 17 residues. V shed 6 bases and J shed 1 base, with 22 bases lying between them. DNA for the CDR3: TGTGCCAGCAGCCCGACGCCGACACTCCACGCGTCCTACGAGCAGTACTTC. It translates to CASSPTPTLHASYEQYF.

The chain carries TRBV12-5 and TRBJ1-2, with a weak D call TRBD1 (6 bases). Between the trimmed V and J ends, which lost 0 bases and 8 bases, there was a span of 22 bases. This CDR3 contains 17 residues. Germline CDR1 is LGHNT and CDR2 is FRNRAP. The DNA for the CDR3 is TGTGCTAGTGGTTTGGTACTGGCAGGTGAGGGGACAAACGGCTACACCTTC. Its protein is CASGLVLAGEGTNGYTF.

The chain carries TRBV5-1 and TRBJ1-5; D is perhaps TRBD1 (5 bases). This CDR3 has 15 residues. Trimming pared 0 bases from V and 4 bases from J, leaving 11 bases between. The germline CDR1 and CDR2 sequences are SGHRS and YFSETQ. The CDR3 loop reads CASSLGGGENQPQHF. CDR3 coding DNA: TGCGCCAGCAGCTTGGGAGGAGGGGAAAATCAGCCCCAGCATTTT.

The chain is built from TRBV2 and TRBJ2-4; 10 nucleotides agree with TRBD2. V was pared by 6 bases and J by 5 bases, with 7 bases of the junction left unmatched. This CDR3 comprises 15 residues. Germline CDR1 SNHLY, CDR2 FYNNEI. The CDR3 loop reads CASRPGTSVENIQYF. The CDR3 region has the DNA TGTGCCAGCAGACCCGGGACTAGCGTGGAAAACATTCAGTACTTC.

The CDR3, as DNA: TGTGCCAGCAGCTTAGGGTCTCTACTCTACGAGCAGTACTTC. This sequence encodes CASSLGSLLYEQYF. This chain links TRBV7-2 with TRBJ2-7; D unresolved. Germline lookup yields CDR1 SGHTA and CDR2 FQGNSA. Trimming removed 1 base from V and 3 bases from J, with 10 bases in between. CDR3 size: 14 residues.